This note documents a single TCR beta chain sequence. In germline, CDR1 is MNHEY, CDR2 SMNVEV (reference sequence). This CDR3 is built from 15 residues. J gave up 4 bases and V 3 bases, and 2 bases lay outside the gene matches. TCRdb keeps only in-frame clones here, not all; method: immunoSEQ multiplex PCR. The profile shows about 110,000 clones, roughly 91% of them singletons. This sample is drawn from a study of T cell responses to AZD1222 COVID-19 vaccine. Sequenced here: peripheral blood, sampled on day 0 of AZD1222 vaccination. The sequence derives from an adult in good health. This rearrangement joins TRBV27 to TRBJ1-5; 11 positions agree with TRBD1. CDR3 bases: TGTGCCAGCAGTTTCGGGACAGGGGGGAATCAGCCCCAGCATTTT. It encodes CASSFGTGGNQPQHF.